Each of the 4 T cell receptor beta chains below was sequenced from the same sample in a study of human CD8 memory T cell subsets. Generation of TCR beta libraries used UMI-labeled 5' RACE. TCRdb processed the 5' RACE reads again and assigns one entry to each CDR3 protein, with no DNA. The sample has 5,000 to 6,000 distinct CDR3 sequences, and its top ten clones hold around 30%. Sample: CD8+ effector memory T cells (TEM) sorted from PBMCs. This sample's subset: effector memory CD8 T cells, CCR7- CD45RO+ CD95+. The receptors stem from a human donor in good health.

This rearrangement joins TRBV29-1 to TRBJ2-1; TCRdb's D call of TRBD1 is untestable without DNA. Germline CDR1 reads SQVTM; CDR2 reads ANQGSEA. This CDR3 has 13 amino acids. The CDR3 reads CSVQGGSYNEQFF.

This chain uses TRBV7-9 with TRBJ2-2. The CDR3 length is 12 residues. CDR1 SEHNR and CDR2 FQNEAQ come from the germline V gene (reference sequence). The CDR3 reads CASSHPTGELFF.

The CDR3 sequence is CASSRPGPEETQYF. V usage is TRBV21-1 and J usage is TRBJ2-5. TRBV21-1 is classified as a pseudogene. CDR3 size: 14 residues.

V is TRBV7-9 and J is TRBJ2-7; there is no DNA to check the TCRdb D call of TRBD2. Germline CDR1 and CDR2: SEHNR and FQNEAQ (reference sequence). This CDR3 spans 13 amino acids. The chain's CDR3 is CASRASGGYEQYF.